What follows are 11 T cell receptor beta chains derived from one specimen sequenced in a study of T cell responses to AZD1222 COVID-19 vaccine. Generated by immunoSEQ multiplex PCR, the TCRdb table keeps only in-frame clones and is missing some. Of tens of thousands of clones in the sample, around 90% were seen once. The material was peripheral blood, obtained 28 days after the second AZD1222 dose. These TCRs come from an adult who received the AZD1222 COVID-19 vaccine.

The rearrangement uses TRBV7-9 and TRBJ2-7, with D perhaps assigned TRBD1 or TRBD2 (5 bases each). Trimming shortened V by 3 bases and J by 3 bases, and 15 bases separated the two germline ends. Germline V CDR1 and CDR2: SEHNR, FQNEAQ (reference sequence). The CDR3 runs 15 residues. CDR3 amino acids: CASSFMGEGLYEQYF. CDR3 sequence (DNA): TGTGCCAGCAGCTTTATGGGGGAAGGGCTCTACGAGCAGTACTTC.

The chain uses TRBV9 and TRBJ1-6; D might be TRBD1 (5 bases). The CDR3 is made up of 15 amino acids. The germline V gene has CDR1 SGDLS and CDR2 YYNGEE. Trimming cost V 4 bases and J 8 bases, with 16 bases left between them. CDR3 sequence reads: CASSPVGASDSPLHF. In nucleotides, the CDR3 is TGTGCCAGCAGCCCCGTCGGGGCCTCTGATTCACCCCTCCACTTT.

This rearrangement joins TRBV23-1 to TRBJ2-3; 7 nucleotides agree with TRBD2. TRBV23-1 is recorded as an ORF, its role being uncertain. After removal of 6 bases from V and 5 bases from J, the junction contained 14 bases not matched to a gene. There are 16 residues in the CDR3. As DNA, the CDR3 is TGCGCCAGCAGCCCATCCTTGGGGGGGTATAGAGATACGCAGTATTTT. It codes for CASSPSLGGYRDTQYF.

J is TRBJ1-1 and V is TRBV19; D remains ambiguous. V lost 5 bases and J 5 bases, leaving 12 bases between the germline ends. The CDR3 has 13 amino acids. The germline V gene has CDR1 LNHDA and CDR2 SQIVND (reference sequence). CDR3 residues: CASSGRVWTEAFF. The CDR3 nucleotides are TGTGCCAGTAGTGGAAGGGTTTGGACTGAAGCTTTCTTT.

The CDR3 nucleotides are TGTGCCACCAGTGATAGGACAGGGGGCCGGCAAGAGACCCAGTACTTC. Translation gives CATSDRTGGRQETQYF. The chain carries TRBV24-1 and TRBJ2-5; 11 bases match TRBD1. This CDR3 is built from 16 residues. The junction had 4 bases not matched to a gene; V was cut back by 3 bases and J by 2 bases. Germline V lookup: CDR1 KGHDR, CDR2 SFDVKD.

This chain uses TRBV27 with TRBJ2-7; 11 bases align to TRBD2. Per germline, CDR1 MNHEY and CDR2 SMNVEV (reference sequence). The CDR3 has 15 residues. Unmatched junction bases numbered 8, after V lost 5 bases and J lost 5 bases. CDR3 nucleotides: TGTGCCAGCAGTCCCCAACTAGCGGGAGACCACGAGCAGTACTTC. Translated, it gives CASSPQLAGDHEQYF.

V and J are TRBV9 and TRBJ2-7; 14 bases are a match to TRBD2. The trim removed 2 bases at V and 4 bases at J, leaving 5 bases unmatched. In germline, CDR1 is SGDLS, CDR2 YYNGEE. This CDR3 has 16 residues. CDR3 sequence reads: CASSVGLAGGPYEQYF. CDR3 nucleotide sequence: TGTGCCAGCAGCGTTGGACTAGCGGGAGGCCCGTACGAGCAGTACTTC.

The V and J genes are TRBV3-1 (or the pseudogene TRBV3-2) and TRBJ2-7; D gene unclear. Germline CDR1 and CDR2: LGHDT and YNNKEL (reference sequence). This CDR3 region has 16 residues. Trimming cost V 5 bases and J 3 bases, with 20 bases left between them. The CDR3 reads CASSSSVGSDLYEQYF. The CDR3 nucleotides read TGTGCCAGCAGCTCATCGGTGGGATCGGATCTCTACGAGCAGTACTTC.

The V and J genes are TRBV21-1 and TRBJ2-7; TRBD2 is taken as the D call from the table, unchecked against the DNA. TRBV21-1 is designated a pseudogene. The CDR3 is made up of 20 amino acids. The CDR3 DNA follows: TGTGCCAGCAGCAAAGGTCCTCCTCTCGTGGCGGGAGGGCGGTCCTACGAGCAGTACTTC. It yields the protein CASSKGPPLVAGGRSYEQYF.

In this sample, this clone turned up a few times. V gene TRBV3-1 (or the pseudogene TRBV3-2) combines with J gene TRBJ2-3; 8 bases line up with TRBD2. The V gene end was trimmed by 0 bases and the J gene end by 2 bases; junction bases not matched to a gene: 4. In germline, CDR1 is LGHDT, CDR2 YNNKEL (reference sequence). The CDR3 has 16 residues. CDR3 in DNA: TGTGCCAGCAGCCAAGATCGGGGGGGGCCCACAGATACGCAGTATTTT. Translation: CASSQDRGGPTDTQYF.

The chain couples TRBV11-2 to TRBJ1-2; possibly TRBD1 for D (5 bases). This CDR3 contains 16 residues. V was shortened by 1 base and J by 4 bases, with 16 bases between the two germline ends. CDR1 and CDR2 from the germline V gene are SGHAT and FQNNGV. The CDR3 loop reads CASSLGAPRGGYGYTF. The CDR3 region has the DNA TGTGCCAGCAGCTTAGGGGCCCCAAGGGGTGGCTATGGCTACACCTTC.